Given below is one T cell receptor (beta chain) in context. Its antigen remains unidentified. No qualities accompany the bases; no much larger clone lies one base away. From the cysteine through the phenylalanine, the CDR3 covers 16 amino acids. The DNA shown is the 48-base CDR3, in frame from base 1. For CDR1 and CDR2, the germline V gene (reference sequence) lists SEHNR and FQNEAQ. Trimming costs V 6 bases and J 0 bases, and their ends lie 14 bases apart. Enrolling through a virtual design, the prospective study's participants ranged in age from roughly 18 to 89 years and lived across about two dozen United States geographic areas. Cohort assignment in the prospective study relied on participant-reported clinical history from a screening survey and a study questionnaire. In the prospective study, mobile phlebotomists collected whole blood, serum and a nasopharyngeal or oropharyngeal swab from each participant. Participants in the prospective study had the option to provide additional blood draws and questionnaires over a roughly 2-month period. Blood samples from the prospective study were shipped frozen or at room temperature prior to DNA extraction.

TCRbeta CDR3 regions were amplified from genomic DNA by means of the immunoSEQ Assay, a bias-controlled multiplex PCR. Turning to the authors' computational methods: Within the assay, amplification of reference gene primers was used to estimate how many nucleated cells each sample contained. Sequence reads were collapsed and filtered to measure the absolute abundance of every unique TCRbeta CDR3 rearrangement. For each sample, productive Simpson clonality was calculated as the square root of Simpson's diversity index over productive rearrangements. Sourced from immuneACCESS, this table was stored by TCRdb with only in-frame sequences that have V and J called. A share of the clones is absent; for the studies checked, an unresolved V gene accounts for under half, and the remainder has no known explanation. V and J calls and clone size are as listed in that table; D and trimming were resolved from the DNA. Across this sample there are roughly 250,000 clones, with about 91% seen only once. The ten largest clones capture approximately 1.3% of the sample.

The sample comes from a study of blood T cell repertoires in COVID-19 (dated by TCRdb to 2018 to 2020). Background for the entire study: The collaborator samples originated in the United States, Italy and Spain and spanned the acute and convalescent phases of COVID-19. Samples were obtained from the ongoing ImmuneRACE study (first 160 participants) and from over a thousand subjects provided by 6 global collaborators. The material from the prospective study consisted of cDNA or gDNA derived from T cells, B-cell-depleted T cells, or PBMCs. Where HLA class I and class II types were available, the types were taken from metadata supplied by the sample provider, not from assay-based typing. A freely available public database, intended as a resource for researchers studying the immune response to SARS-CoV-2, is where the repertoires were released. The dataset comprised deeply sampled blood TCRbeta repertoires from subjects exposed to, actively infected with, or recovered from COVID-19. A de-identified subject ID, COVID-19 status, age in years and sex were almost always included in the sample metadata.

General study outcomes and caveats: Clinical and demographic metadata were provided uncurated, with the amount varying by source and participant.

The sequence joins TRBV7-9 to TRBJ2-2, with an unclear D gene assignment. The sequence was obtained from a human donor in a cohort exposed to, infected with or recovered from COVID-19 (not recorded which). The donor label of this sample is uncertain. The specimen sequenced was PBMCs or T cells enriched from blood (not recorded which). This receptor carries the CDR3 CASSPAARTNTGELFF. Read as DNA, the sequence is TGTGCCAGCAGTCCAGCCGCCAGGACGAACACCGGGGAGCTGTTTTTT.